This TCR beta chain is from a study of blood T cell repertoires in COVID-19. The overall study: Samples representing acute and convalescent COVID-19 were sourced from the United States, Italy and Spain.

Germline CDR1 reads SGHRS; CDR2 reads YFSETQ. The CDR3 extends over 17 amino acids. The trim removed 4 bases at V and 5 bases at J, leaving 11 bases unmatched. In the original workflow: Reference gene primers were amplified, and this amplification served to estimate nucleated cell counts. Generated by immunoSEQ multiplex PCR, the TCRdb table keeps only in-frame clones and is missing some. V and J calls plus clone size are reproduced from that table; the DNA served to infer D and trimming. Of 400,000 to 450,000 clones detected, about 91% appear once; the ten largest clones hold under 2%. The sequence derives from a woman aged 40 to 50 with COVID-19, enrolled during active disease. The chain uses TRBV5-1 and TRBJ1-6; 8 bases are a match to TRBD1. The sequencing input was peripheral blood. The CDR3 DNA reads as TGCGCCAGCAGCGGAGACGGCAGGGGGCGGAATAATTCACCCCTCCACTTT. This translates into CASSGDGRGRNNSPLHF.